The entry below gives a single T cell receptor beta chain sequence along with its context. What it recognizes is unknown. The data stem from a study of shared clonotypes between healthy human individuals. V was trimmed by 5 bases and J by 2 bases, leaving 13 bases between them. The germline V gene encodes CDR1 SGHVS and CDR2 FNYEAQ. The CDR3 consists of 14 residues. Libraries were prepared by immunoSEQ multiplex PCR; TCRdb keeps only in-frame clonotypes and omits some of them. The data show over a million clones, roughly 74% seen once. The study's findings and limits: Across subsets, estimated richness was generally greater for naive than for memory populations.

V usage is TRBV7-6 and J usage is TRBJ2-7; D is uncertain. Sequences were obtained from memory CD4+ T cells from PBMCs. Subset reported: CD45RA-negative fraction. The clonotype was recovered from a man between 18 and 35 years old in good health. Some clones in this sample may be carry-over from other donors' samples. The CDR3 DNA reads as TGTGCCAGCAGCGATACCGGGCTCGCCTACGAGCAGTACTTC. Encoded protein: CASSDTGLAYEQYF. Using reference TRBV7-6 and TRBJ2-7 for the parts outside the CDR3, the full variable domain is GAGVSQSPRYKVTKRGQDVALRCDPISGHVSLYWYRQALGQGPEFLTYFNYEAQQDKSGLPNDRFSAERPEGSISTLTIQRTEQRDSAMYRCASSDTGLAYEQYFGPGTRLTVT.